Presented here are 22 T cell receptor beta chains from one specimen sequenced in a study of immune reconstitution after stem cell transplant in scleroderma. TCRdb ran MiXCR on the RT-PCR reads and lists one entry per CDR3 protein. Among under 4,000 distinct CDR3 sequences, about 10% were seen once, and the ten largest hold 9.8%. The specimen was taken before or after autologous hematopoietic stem cell transplantation (not recorded which). Receptor source: a female donor with systemic sclerosis.

This clonotype is termed large. V gene TRBV6-5 combines with J gene TRBJ1-1, with 7 bases fitting TRBD1. Germline values: CDR1 MNHEY, CDR2 SVGAGI. Trimming cost V 2 bases and J 6 bases; bases outside gene matches: 6. The CDR3 length is 14 residues. CDR3 residues: CASSYRDSGAEAFF. The CDR3 bases are TGTGCCAGCAGTTACCGGGACAGTGGCGCTGAAGCTTTCTTT.

This clonotype ranks as medium-sized. The rearrangement uses TRBV20-1 and TRBJ2-7; no clear D. The germline V gene encodes CDR1 DFQATT and CDR2 SNEGSKA (reference sequence). The V end lost 0 bases, the J end lost 2 bases, and 11 bases lay between the germline ends. This CDR3 contains 14 residues. This chain's CDR3 is CSARDSGYPYEQYF. Here the CDR3 DNA reads TGCAGTGCTAGAGATTCAGGATACCCCTACGAGCAGTACTTC.

By its share, this clonotype is medium-sized (0.01 to 0.1%). The chain has TRBV20-1 and TRBJ1-5, with D unresolved. CDR3 length equals 14 residues. Trimming pared 3 bases from V and 1 base from J, leaving 10 bases between. Germline V gene data show CDR1 as DFQATT and CDR2 as SNEGSKA (reference sequence). The CDR3 loop is CSASLSQSNQPQHF. CDR3 coding DNA: TGCAGTGCTAGCCTCTCACAGAGCAATCAGCCCCAGCATTTT.

This clonotype was recorded a few times. This chain's CDR3 is CASSFMPGQETQYF. The CDR3 DNA reads TGCGCCAGCAGCTTTATGCCGGGGCAAGAGACCCAGTACTTC. V usage is TRBV5-1 and J usage is TRBJ2-5; perhaps TRBD2 as D (5 bases). Trimming stripped 2 bases from V and 2 bases from J, with 10 bases between. Germline loops: CDR1 SGHRS, CDR2 YFSETQ. The CDR3 is 14 amino acids.

This clonotype was seen just once. A much larger clonotype is one base distant, so this may be a read error. The chain uses TRBV6-5 and TRBJ2-1; 11 nucleotides align to TRBD2. Germline V gene data show CDR1 as MNHEY and CDR2 as SVGAGI. The CDR3 length is 18 residues. This chain's CDR3 is CAGSQSSAASGGPYEQFF. The DNA for the CDR3 is TGTGCCGGCAGCCAATCGTCAGCAGCTAGCGGGGGGCCGTATGAGCAGTTCTTC.

In its sample, this clonotype is medium-sized. The chain employs TRBV20-1 and TRBJ1-6, with 8 bases identical to TRBD1. The germline V gene encodes CDR1 DFQATT and CDR2 SNEGSKA (reference sequence). V trimming: 0 bases; J trimming: 10 bases; junction bases outside the gene matches: 8. The CDR3 is 15 residues long. For the CDR3, the DNA is TGCAGTGCTAGAGAGGGTGGGACAGGTGCGTCACCCCTCCACTTT. Translated, it gives CSAREGGTGASPLHF.

In nucleotides, the CDR3 is TGTGCCAGCAGTGAGGGGCTGGGGAGCTCCTACGAGCAGTACTTC. Residues: CASSEGLGSSYEQYF. V usage is TRBV25-1 and J usage is TRBJ2-7; D is tentatively TRBD1 or TRBD2 (5 bases each). With 3 bases removed from V and 0 bases from J, the gap between germline ends came to 12 bases. The CDR3 has 15 amino acids. Germline lookup yields CDR1 MGHDK and CDR2 SYGVNS.

In its sample, this clonotype is medium-sized. The chain couples TRBV7-9 to TRBJ2-5; D is possibly TRBD1 or TRBD2 (5 bases each). CDR3 length equals 13 residues. Trimming took off 2 bases at V and 4 bases at J, with 8 bases between the two ends. Looked up from germline, CDR1 is SEHNR and CDR2 is FQNEAQ (reference sequence). CDR3 nucleotide sequence: TGTGCCAGCAGCTTACCAGGGACAGAGACCCAGTACTTC. This translates into CASSLPGTETQYF. The full variable domain, its missing parts supplied by reference TRBV7-9 and TRBJ2-5, is DTGVSQNPRHKITKRGQNVTFRCDPISEHNRLYWYRQTLGQGPEFLTYFQNEAQLEKSRLLSDRFSAERPKGSFSTLEIQRTEQGDSAMYLCASSLPGTETQYFGPGTRLLVL.

This clonotype is labeled medium-sized. The genes are TRBV2 and TRBJ2-7, with 10 bases that match TRBD2. CDR3 size: 13 residues. Germline loops: CDR1 SNHLY, CDR2 FYNNEI. V shed 5 bases, J shed 7 bases, and the junction held 5 bases outside the gene matches. This CDR3 is CASSSGGAREQYF. CDR3 nucleotide sequence: TGTGCCAGCAGTAGCGGGGGGGCCAGGGAGCAGTACTTC.

By share of the sample, this clonotype is medium-sized. The DNA is left out, because the CDR3 cannot be placed on it with certainty; the CDR3 is given as TCRdb lists it. This chain uses TRBV6-1 with TRBJ2-3. The CDR3 is 13 residues long, counting both termini. CDR1 and CDR2 from the germline V gene are MNHNS and SASEGT. The CDR3 is CASILGSTDTQYF.

This clonotype is deemed medium-sized. In DNA form, the CDR3 reads TGTGCCAGCAGTCTGGGGGCAGGGACCGGGGAGCTGTTTTTT. This codes for CASSLGAGTGELFF. The chain combines TRBV2 with TRBJ2-2; D may be TRBD1 (6 bases). Trimming pared 5 bases from V and 5 bases from J, leaving 12 bases between. The CDR3 has 14 residues. Germline CDR1 and CDR2: SNHLY and FYNNEI.

This clonotype qualifies as medium-sized. The genes are TRBV6-2 or TRBV6-3 and TRBJ2-1, with 9 bases aligning to TRBD2. The CDR3 has 16 amino acids. Germline CDR1 and CDR2: MNHEY and SVGEGT. The V segment lost 1 base and the J segment 8 bases; nucleotides outside the gene matches: 9. The CDR3 sequence: CASSYWAGGRGYEQFF. CDR3 bases: TGTGCCAGCAGTTACTGGGCGGGGGGGCGCGGATATGAGCAGTTCTTC.

Relative to its sample, this clonotype is medium-sized. The chain carries TRBV20-1 and TRBJ2-7, with D perhaps TRBD1 (6 bases). V dropped 6 bases and J dropped 9 bases, with 30 bases sitting between them. Germline V lookup: CDR1 DFQATT, CDR2 SNEGSKA (reference sequence). This CDR3 comprises 16 residues. The DNA for the CDR3 is TGCAGTGCCGGGCCGGGACAAACTCTGGGGTCTGATGCGCAGTACTTC. Protein: CSAGPGQTLGSDAQYF.

The sample holds one count of this clonotype. Just one base apart from a much larger clone, this may be a read error. The chain employs TRBV29-1 and TRBJ1-2; the D gene is possibly TRBD1 (6 bases). The CDR3 has 11 amino acids. The germline gives CDR1 SQVTM, CDR2 ANQGSEA. The CDR3 DNA is TGCAGCGTTGATCAGGGGCACGGCTTCACCTTC. This translates into CSVDQGHGFTF.

This clonotype is medium-sized (0.01 to 0.1%) in the sample. The rearrangement links TRBV20-1 to TRBJ2-7; 9 bases map to TRBD1. Trimming took 6 bases from V and 7 from J; bases not matched to a gene: 16. This CDR3 spans 15 amino acids. From germline, CDR1 is DFQATT and CDR2 SNEGSKA (reference sequence). CDR3 coding DNA: TGCAGTGCCCGTAACCGGGACAGGGTGGTTCCGGAGCAGTACTTC. It is translated as CSARNRDRVVPEQYF.

Judged by abundance, this clonotype is medium-sized. The rearrangement joins TRBV20-1 to TRBJ2-7; possibly TRBD1 or TRBD2 for D (5 bases each). Per the germline V gene, CDR1 is DFQATT and CDR2 is SNEGSKA (reference sequence). V lost 4 bases and J 5 bases, leaving 12 bases between the germline ends. This CDR3 is built from 12 residues. CDR3 loop: CSAIGANDEQYF. The CDR3 region has the DNA TGCAGTGCTATCGGGGCGAATGACGAGCAGTACTTC.

The rearrangement joins TRBV5-5 to TRBJ2-5; 8 bases align to TRBD1. CDR1 and CDR2 from the germline V gene are SGHKS and YYEKEE (reference sequence). The CDR3 runs 15 residues. V shed 2 bases and J 4 bases; nucleotides not matched to a gene: 7. CDR3 loop: CASSFGGQGRETQYF. CDR3 in DNA: TGTGCCAGCAGCTTTGGAGGACAGGGTCGAGAGACCCAGTACTTC. The entire variable domain, with the rest obtained from reference TRBV5-5 and TRBJ2-5, is as follows: DAGVTQSPTHLIKTRGQQVTLRCSPISGHKSVSWYQQVLGQGPQFIFQYYEKEERGRGNFPDRFSARQFPNYSSELNVNALLLGDSALYLCASSFGGQGRETQYFGPGTRLLVL.

The chain uses TRBV6-1 and TRBJ2-2; 8 nucleotides align to TRBD1. From germline, CDR1 is MNHNS and CDR2 SASEGT. The V and J ends lost 7 bases and 7 bases, in that order; junction bases with no gene match: 8. The CDR3 sequence is 14 residues long. The CDR3 bases are TGTGCCAGCACCGAGCAGGGGGCGAGCGGGGAGCTGTTTTTT. It yields the protein CASTEQGASGELFF.

This clonotype is judged large (0.1 to 1%). The V call is TRBV6-6, the J call TRBJ2-5, with D uncertain. The germline gives CDR1 MNHNY, CDR2 SVGAGI (reference sequence). V lost 2 bases to trimming and J lost 5 bases, with 9 bases between them. The CDR3 is made up of 13 amino acids. CDR3 protein: CASSYLLGETQYF. The CDR3, as DNA: TGTGCCAGCAGTTACCTCCTCGGGGAGACCCAGTACTTC.

Sample share makes this clonotype medium-sized. This chain links TRBV19 with TRBJ2-1; 10 bases match TRBD1. The J segment lost 4 bases and the V segment lost 4 bases, leaving 4 bases of the junction unmatched. CDR3 length: 15 residues. Germline V gene sequence: CDR1 LNHDA, CDR2 SQIVND (reference sequence). The CDR3 loop reads CASSKTGGRYNEQFF. CDR3 DNA: TGTGCCAGTAGTAAGACAGGGGGCCGATACAATGAGCAGTTCTTC.

This clonotype occurred a few times. V and J are TRBV5-1 and TRBJ2-7, with D maybe TRBD1 (5 bases). Trimming shortened V by 1 base and J by 7 bases, and 12 bases separated the two germline ends. The CDR3 loop spans 13 amino acids. The germline gives CDR1 SGHRS, CDR2 YFSETQ. The CDR3 reads CASSLRVQAEQYF. The CDR3 DNA reads as TGCGCCAGCAGCTTGCGTGTACAGGCGGAGCAGTACTTC. Drawing the rest from reference TRBV5-1 and TRBJ2-7, the complete variable domain is KAGVTQTPRYLIKTRGQQVTLSCSPISGHRSVSWYQQTPGQGLQFLFEYFSETQRNKGNFPGRFSGRQFSNSRSEMNVSTLELGDSALYLCASSLRVQAEQYFGPGTRLTVT.

The chain recombines TRBV5-1 with TRBJ2-3, with 7 bases that match TRBD2. With V trimmed by 4 bases and J by 2 bases, 10 bases remained unmatched. From germline, CDR1 is SGHRS and CDR2 YFSETQ. CDR3 size: 16 residues. The CDR3: CASSPDGTTYTDTQYF. CDR3 coding DNA: TGCGCCAGCAGCCCGGACGGGACTACTTACACAGATACGCAGTATTTT.